One and the same sample provided the 13 T cell receptor beta chains below, sequenced in a study of blood T cell repertoires in COVID-19. The data were produced by immunoSEQ multiplex PCR, yet TCRdb's version contains in-frame clones alone and is incomplete. Of about 74,000 clones in the sample, around 90% were seen once. Sample: peripheral blood. The source of these receptors is a woman aged 55-75 years with active COVID-19.

The V and J genes are TRBV6-5 and TRBJ1-1, with D perhaps TRBD1 (6 bases). The CDR3 has 14 amino acids. Trimming shortened V by 5 bases and J by 3 bases, and 13 bases separated the two germline ends. Germline V gives CDR1 MNHEY, CDR2 SVGAGI. CDR3 nucleotide sequence: TGTGCCAGCAGTCAGAGACAGGTTTACACTGAAGCTTTCTTT. This gives the protein CASSQRQVYTEAFF.

This rearrangement joins TRBV15 to TRBJ2-1; tentatively, D is TRBD2 (5 bases). Trimming removed 1 base at V and 7 bases at J, with 20 bases between. Germline CDR1 is LNHNV and CDR2 is YYDKDF (reference sequence). The CDR3 runs 17 residues. The CDR3 region is CATSRVGQAGHFNEQFF. In nucleotides, the CDR3 is TGTGCCACCAGCAGAGTCGGTCAGGCGGGCCATTTTAATGAGCAGTTCTTC.

The V call is TRBV7-8, the J call TRBJ2-4, with 14 bases lining up with TRBD2. J was trimmed by 8 bases and V by 1 base; bases with no gene match: 13. Germline loops: CDR1 SGHVS, CDR2 FQNEAQ. There are 19 residues in the CDR3. Here the CDR3 reads CASSLGGTSGRGGADIQYF. CDR3 coding DNA: TGTGCCAGCAGCTTAGGTGGGACTAGCGGGAGAGGGGGAGCGGACATTCAGTACTTC. The full variable domain, completed using reference TRBV7-8 and TRBJ2-4, is GAGVSQSPRYKVAKRGQDVALRCDPISGHVSLFWYQQALGQGPEFLTYFQNEAQLDKSGLPSDRFFAERPEGSVSTLKIQRTQQEDSAVYLCASSLGGTSGRGGADIQYFGAGTRLSVL.

The chain carries TRBV7-6 and TRBJ2-7, with a weak D call TRBD2 (5 bases). CDR1 SGHVS and CDR2 FNYEAQ come from the germline V gene. CDR3 length: 15 amino acids. V lost 1 base and J 1 base, leaving 11 bases between the germline ends. The CDR3 DNA reads as TGTGCCAGCAGCTTAGGTGGACTGATGTCCTACGAGCAGTACTTC. It specifies CASSLGGLMSYEQYF.

The rearrangement links TRBV24-1 to TRBJ2-1, with TRBD1 matching 9 bases. Germline V gene sequence: CDR1 KGHDR, CDR2 SFDVKD. V was pared by 4 bases and J by 5 bases, with 2 bases of the junction left unmatched. The CDR3 runs 14 residues. CDR3 amino acids: CATSEQGANNEQFF. The CDR3 DNA reads as TGTGCCACCAGTGAACAGGGGGCTAACAATGAGCAGTTCTTC.

This sequence joins TRBV27 and TRBJ2-7, with 7 bases aligning to TRBD2. In germline, CDR1 is MNHEY, CDR2 SMNVEV (reference sequence). The CDR3 is 16 amino acids. Trimming took 6 bases from V and 4 from J; bases not matched to a gene: 15. Here the CDR3 DNA reads TGTGCCAGCAGGCCTCATCAGAGCGGGAAAATATACGAGCAGTACTTC. This translates into CASRPHQSGKIYEQYF.

V gene TRBV6-2 or TRBV6-3 combines with J gene TRBJ2-5, with TRBD2 as a possible D gene (5 bases). The V gene lost 5 bases and the J gene lost 5 bases, with 12 bases spanning the gap. The germline gives CDR1 MNHEY, CDR2 SVGEGT. This CDR3 has 13 residues. In DNA form, the CDR3 reads TGTGCCAGCAGTCGCACTAGGTTGGAGACCCAGTACTTC. Protein: CASSRTRLETQYF.

The chain couples TRBV9 to TRBJ2-3, with 7 positions matching TRBD2. This CDR3 region has 16 residues. J lost 3 bases, V lost 0 bases, and 7 bases had no gene match. The germline V gene has CDR1 SGDLS and CDR2 YYNGEE. The CDR3 loop reads CASSVVDRLATDTQYF. CDR3 nucleotides: TGTGCCAGCAGCGTAGTTGATAGACTAGCTACAGATACGCAGTATTTT.

This sequence joins TRBV11-2 and TRBJ1-2; D may be TRBD1 (5 bases). The CDR3 covers 14 residues. In germline, CDR1 is SGHAT, CDR2 FQNNGV. V gave up 3 bases and J gave up 8 bases, with 16 bases separating them. This CDR3 is CASSLRQTPRGYTF. The CDR3 DNA reads as TGTGCCAGCAGCTTGAGACAGACCCCACGGGGCTACACCTTC.

As DNA, the CDR3 is TGCGCCAGCAGCTTGGGCAGGGCCAGGGAGACCCAGTACTTC. Its translation is CASSLGRARETQYF. This chain connects TRBV5-1 to TRBJ2-5; D possibly corresponds to TRBD1 (5 bases). The CDR3 has 14 residues. V shed 0 bases and J shed 5 bases, with 11 bases lying between them. Germline values: CDR1 SGHRS, CDR2 YFSETQ.

The rearrangement uses TRBV2 and TRBJ1-1, with 8 nucleotides matching TRBD1. This CDR3 is built from 14 residues. Germline values: CDR1 SNHLY, CDR2 FYNNEI. The ends lost 10 bases at V and 7 bases at J; junction bases unmatched: 14. The CDR3 DNA sequence: TGTGCCACCACCGCCCGGACAGGGAAAAGTGAAGCTTTCTTT. Its translation: CATTARTGKSEAFF.

This clone occurred a few times. This chain uses TRBV20-1 with TRBJ2-1; D is undetermined. Deletions cut 4 bases from V and 9 bases from J, with 10 bases between. The CDR3 is 11 amino acids. CDR1 and CDR2 from the germline V gene are DFQATT and SNEGSKA (reference sequence). CDR3 sequence (DNA): TGCAGTGCTACCCCAGAGGCTGAGCAGTTCTTC. It is translated as CSATPEAEQFF.

The V call is TRBV19, the J call TRBJ1-3, with TRBD1 as a possible D gene (6 bases). This CDR3 spans 17 amino acids. CDR1 LNHDA and CDR2 SQIVND come from the germline V gene (reference sequence). Trimming pared 6 bases from V and 0 bases from J, leaving 18 bases between. In DNA, the CDR3 is TGTGCCAGTAGGCTACCGGGACATGAGATCTCTGGAAACACCATATATTTT. Translated, it gives CASRLPGHEISGNTIYF. Full variable domain (missing parts from reference TRBV19 and TRBJ1-3): DGGITQSPKYLFRKEGQNVTLSCEQNLNHDAMYWYRQDPGQGLRLIYYSQIVNDFQKGDIAEGYSVSREKKESFPLTVTSAQKNPTAFYLCASRLPGHEISGNTIYFGEGSWLTVV.